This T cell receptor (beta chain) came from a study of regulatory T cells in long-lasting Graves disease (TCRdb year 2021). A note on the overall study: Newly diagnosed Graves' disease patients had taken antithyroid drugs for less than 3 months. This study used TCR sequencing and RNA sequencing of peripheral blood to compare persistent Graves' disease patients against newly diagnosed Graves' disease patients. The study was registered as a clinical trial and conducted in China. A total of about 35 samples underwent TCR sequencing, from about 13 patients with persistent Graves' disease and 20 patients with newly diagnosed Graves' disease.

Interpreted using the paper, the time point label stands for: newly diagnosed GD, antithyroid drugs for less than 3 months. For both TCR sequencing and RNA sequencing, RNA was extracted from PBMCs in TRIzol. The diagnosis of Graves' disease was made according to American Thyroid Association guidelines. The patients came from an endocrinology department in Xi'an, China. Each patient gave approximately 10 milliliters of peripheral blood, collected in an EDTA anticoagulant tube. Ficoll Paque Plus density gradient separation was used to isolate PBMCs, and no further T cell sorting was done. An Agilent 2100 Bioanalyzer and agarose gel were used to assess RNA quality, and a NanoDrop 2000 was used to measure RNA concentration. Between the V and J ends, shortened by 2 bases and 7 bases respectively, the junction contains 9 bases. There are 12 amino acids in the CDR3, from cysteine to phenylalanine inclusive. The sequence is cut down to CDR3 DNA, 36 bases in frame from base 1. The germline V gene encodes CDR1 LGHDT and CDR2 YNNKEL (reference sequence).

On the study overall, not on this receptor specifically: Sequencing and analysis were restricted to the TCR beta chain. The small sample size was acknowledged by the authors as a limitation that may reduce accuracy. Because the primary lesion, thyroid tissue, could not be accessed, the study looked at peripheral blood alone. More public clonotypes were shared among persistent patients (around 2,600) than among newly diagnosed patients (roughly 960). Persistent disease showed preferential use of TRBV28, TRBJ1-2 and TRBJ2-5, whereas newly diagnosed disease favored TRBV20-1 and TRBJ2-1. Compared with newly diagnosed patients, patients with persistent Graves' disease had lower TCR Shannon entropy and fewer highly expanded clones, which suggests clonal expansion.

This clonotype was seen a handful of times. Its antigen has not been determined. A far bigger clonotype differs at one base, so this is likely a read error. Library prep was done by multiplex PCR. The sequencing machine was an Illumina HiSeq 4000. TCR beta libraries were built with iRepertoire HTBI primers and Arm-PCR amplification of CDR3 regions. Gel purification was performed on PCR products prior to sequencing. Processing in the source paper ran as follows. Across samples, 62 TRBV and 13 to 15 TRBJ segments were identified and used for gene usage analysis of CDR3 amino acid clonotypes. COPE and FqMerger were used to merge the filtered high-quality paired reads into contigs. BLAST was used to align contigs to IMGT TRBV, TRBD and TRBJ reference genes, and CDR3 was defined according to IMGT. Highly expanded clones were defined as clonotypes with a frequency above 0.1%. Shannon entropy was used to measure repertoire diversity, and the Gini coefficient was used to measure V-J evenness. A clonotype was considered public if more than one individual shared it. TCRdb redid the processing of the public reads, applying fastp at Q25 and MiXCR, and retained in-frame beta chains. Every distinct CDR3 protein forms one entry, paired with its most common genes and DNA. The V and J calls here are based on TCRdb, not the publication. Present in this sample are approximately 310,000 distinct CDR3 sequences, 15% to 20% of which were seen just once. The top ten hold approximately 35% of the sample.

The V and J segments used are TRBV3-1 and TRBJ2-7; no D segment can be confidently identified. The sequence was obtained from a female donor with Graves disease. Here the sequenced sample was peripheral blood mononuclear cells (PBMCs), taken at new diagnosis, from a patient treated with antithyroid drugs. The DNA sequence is TGTGCCAGCAGCCAATTCTACAATGAGCAGTACTTC. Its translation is CASSQFYNEQYF.